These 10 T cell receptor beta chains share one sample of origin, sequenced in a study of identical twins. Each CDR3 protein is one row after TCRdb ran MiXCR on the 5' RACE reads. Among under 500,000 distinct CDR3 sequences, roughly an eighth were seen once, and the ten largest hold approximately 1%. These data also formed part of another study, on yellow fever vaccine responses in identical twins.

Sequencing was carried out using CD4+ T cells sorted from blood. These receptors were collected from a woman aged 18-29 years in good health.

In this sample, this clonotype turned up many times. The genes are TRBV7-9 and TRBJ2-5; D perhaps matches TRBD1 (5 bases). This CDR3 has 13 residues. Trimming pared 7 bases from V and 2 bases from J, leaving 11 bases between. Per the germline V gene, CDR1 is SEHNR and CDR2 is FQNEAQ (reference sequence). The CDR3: CASTTGAQETQYF. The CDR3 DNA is TGTGCCAGCACCACTGGGGCTCAAGAGACCCAGTACTTC.

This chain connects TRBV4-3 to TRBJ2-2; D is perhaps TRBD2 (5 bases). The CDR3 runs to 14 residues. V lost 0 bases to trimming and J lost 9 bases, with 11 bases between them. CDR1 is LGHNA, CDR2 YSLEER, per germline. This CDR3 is CASSQEARGRELFF. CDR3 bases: TGCGCCAGCAGCCAAGAGGCCCGGGGAAGGGAGCTGTTTTTT.

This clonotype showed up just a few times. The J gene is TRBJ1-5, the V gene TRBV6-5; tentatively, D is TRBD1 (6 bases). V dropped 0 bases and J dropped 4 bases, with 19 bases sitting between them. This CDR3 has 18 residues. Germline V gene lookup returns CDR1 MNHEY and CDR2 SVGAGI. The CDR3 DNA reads TGTGCCAGCAGTTACTCGATTTATCCGGGACACGTAAATCAGCCCCAGCATTTT. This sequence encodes CASSYSIYPGHVNQPQHF.

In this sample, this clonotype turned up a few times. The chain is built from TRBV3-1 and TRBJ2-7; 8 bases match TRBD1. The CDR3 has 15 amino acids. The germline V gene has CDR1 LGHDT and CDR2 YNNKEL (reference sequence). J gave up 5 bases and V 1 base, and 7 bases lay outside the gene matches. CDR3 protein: CASSQARTGSHEQYF. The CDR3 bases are TGTGCCAGCAGCCAAGCCAGGACAGGGTCCCACGAGCAGTACTTC.

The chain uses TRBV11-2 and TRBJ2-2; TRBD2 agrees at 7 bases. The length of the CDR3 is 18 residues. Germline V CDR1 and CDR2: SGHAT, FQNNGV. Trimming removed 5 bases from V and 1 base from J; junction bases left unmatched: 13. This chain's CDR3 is CASSPGGGRAWNTGELFF. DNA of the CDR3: TGTGCCAGCAGCCCTGGGGGAGGGAGGGCTTGGAACACCGGGGAGCTGTTTTTT.

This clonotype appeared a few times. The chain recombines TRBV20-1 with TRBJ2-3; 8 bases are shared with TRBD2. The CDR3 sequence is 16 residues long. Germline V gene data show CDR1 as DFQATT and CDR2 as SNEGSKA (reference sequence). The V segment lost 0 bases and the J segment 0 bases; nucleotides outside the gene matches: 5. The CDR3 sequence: CSARDRSGGSTDTQYF. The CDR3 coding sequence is TGCAGTGCTAGAGATAGGAGCGGGGGAAGCACAGATACGCAGTATTTT.

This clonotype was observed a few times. The CDR3 bases are TGTGCCAGCAGTCCCGGGTCTAGCGGGGGGGCGGAAGAGACCCAGTACTTC. It codes for CASSPGSSGGAEETQYF. The chain is built from TRBV12-3 or TRBV12-4 and TRBJ2-5; TRBD2 agrees at 12 bases. The CDR3 extends over 17 amino acids. The trim removed 5 bases at V and 3 bases at J, leaving 10 bases unmatched.

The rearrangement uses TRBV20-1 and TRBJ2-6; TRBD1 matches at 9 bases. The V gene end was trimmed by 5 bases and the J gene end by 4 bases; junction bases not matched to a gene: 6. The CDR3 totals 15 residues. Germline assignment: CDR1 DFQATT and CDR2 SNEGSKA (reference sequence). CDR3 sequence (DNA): TGCAGTGCTTCACAGGGGGCGTCGGGGGCCAACGTCCTGACTTTC. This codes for CSASQGASGANVLTF.

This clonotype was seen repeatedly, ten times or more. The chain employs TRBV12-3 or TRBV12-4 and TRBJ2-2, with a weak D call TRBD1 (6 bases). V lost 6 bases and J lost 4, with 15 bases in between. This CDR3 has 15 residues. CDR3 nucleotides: TGTGCCAGCAGACCTCAGGGGTCGGGCACCGGGGAGCTGTTTTTT. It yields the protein CASRPQGSGTGELFF.

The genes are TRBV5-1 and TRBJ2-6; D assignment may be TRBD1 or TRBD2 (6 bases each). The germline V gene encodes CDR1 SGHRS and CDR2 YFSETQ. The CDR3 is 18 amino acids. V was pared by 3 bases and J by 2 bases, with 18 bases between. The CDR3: CASSSPVGGPTGANVLTF. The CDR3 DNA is TGCGCCAGCAGCTCCCCGGTTGGGGGGCCGACTGGGGCCAACGTCCTGACTTTC.